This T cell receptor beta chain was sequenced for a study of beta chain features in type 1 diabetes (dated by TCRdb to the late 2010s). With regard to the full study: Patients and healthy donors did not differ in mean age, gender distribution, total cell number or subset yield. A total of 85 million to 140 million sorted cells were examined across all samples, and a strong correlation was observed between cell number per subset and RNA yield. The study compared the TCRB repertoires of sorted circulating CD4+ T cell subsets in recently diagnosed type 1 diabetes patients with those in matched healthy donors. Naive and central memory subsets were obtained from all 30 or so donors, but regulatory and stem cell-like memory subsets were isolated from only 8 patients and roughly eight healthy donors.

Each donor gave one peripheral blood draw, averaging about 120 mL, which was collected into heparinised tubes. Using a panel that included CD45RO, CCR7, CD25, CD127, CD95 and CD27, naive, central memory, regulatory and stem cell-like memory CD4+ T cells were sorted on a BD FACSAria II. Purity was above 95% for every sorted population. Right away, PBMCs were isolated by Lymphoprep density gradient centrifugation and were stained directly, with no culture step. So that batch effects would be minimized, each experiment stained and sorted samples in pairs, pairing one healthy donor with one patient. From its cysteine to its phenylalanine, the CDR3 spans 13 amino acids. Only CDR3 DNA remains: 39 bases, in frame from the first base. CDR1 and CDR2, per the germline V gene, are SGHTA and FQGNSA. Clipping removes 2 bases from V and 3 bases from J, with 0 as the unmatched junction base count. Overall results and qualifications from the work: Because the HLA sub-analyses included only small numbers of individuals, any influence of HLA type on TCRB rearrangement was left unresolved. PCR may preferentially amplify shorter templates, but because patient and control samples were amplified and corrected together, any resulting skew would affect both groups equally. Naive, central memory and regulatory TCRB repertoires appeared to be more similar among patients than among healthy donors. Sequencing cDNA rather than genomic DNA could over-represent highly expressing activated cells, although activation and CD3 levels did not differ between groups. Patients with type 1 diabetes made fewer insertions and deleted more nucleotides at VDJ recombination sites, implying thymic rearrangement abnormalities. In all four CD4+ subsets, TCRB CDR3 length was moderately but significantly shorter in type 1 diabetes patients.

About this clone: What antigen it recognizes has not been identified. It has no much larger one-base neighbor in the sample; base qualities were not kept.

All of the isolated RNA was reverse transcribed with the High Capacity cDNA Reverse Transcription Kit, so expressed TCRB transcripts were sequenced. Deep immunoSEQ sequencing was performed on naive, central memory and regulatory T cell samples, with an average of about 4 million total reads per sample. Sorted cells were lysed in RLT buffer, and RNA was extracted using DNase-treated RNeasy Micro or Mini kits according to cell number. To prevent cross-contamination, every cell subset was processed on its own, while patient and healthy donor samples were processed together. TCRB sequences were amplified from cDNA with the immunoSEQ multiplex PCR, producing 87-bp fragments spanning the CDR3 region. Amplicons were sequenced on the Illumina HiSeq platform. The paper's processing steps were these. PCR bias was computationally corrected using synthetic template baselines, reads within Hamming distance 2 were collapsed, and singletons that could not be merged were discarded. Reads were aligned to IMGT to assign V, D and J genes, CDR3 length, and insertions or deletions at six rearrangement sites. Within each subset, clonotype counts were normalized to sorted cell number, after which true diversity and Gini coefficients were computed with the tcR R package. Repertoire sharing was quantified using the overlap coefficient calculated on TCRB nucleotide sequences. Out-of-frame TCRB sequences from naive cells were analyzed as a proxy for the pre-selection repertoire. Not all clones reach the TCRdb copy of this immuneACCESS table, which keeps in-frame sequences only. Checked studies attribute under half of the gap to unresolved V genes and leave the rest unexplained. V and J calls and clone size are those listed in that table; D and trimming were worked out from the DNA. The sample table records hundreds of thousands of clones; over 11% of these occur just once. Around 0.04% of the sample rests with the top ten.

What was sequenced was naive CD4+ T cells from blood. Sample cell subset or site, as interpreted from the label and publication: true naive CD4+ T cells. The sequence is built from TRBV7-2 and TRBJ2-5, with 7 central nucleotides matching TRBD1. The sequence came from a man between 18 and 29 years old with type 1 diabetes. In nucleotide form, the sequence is TGTGCCAGCAGCTTAACAGGGGAAGAGACCCAGTACTTC. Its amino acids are CASSLTGEETQYF.